The 29 T cell receptor beta chains listed next were all sequenced from one sample in a study of CD8+CD57+ T cells in acquired aplastic anemia. CDR3 and TCR beta VDJ profiling relied on genomic DNA as the template. One entry per CDR3 protein results from TCRdb running MiXCR on the reads. The table shows approximately 70,000 distinct CDR3 sequences, with around 55% occurring only once. Sequenced: sorted CD4+, CD8+, or CD8+CD57+ T cells (not recorded which) from PBMCs. The receptors here all came from a human donor in good health, serving as a control.

As for this clonotype: The DNA is left out, because the CDR3 cannot be placed on it with certainty; the CDR3 is given as TCRdb lists it. The rearrangement uses TRBV7-3 and TRBJ2-5; the table names TRBD1, a call not compared with the DNA. The V gene's germline CDR1 is SGHTA and CDR2 FQGTGA. The CDR3 length equals 14 residues, ends included. The CDR3 is CASSFGAGEETQYF.

The chain employs TRBV7-3 and TRBJ2-1; D remains ambiguous. Deletions cut 5 bases from V and 5 bases from J, with 7 bases between. Germline-derived CDR1 and CDR2 are SGHTA and FQGTGA. This CDR3 comprises 12 residues. CDR3 DNA: TGTGCCAGCAGCGGGAAGAACAATGAGCAGTTCTTC. Its translation is CASSGKNNEQFF. The full variable domain, its missing parts supplied by reference TRBV7-3 and TRBJ2-1, is GAGVSQTPSNKVTEKGKYVELRCDPISGHTALYWYRQSLGQGPEFLIYFQGTGAADDSGLPNDRFFAVRPEGSVSTLKIQRTERGDSAVYLCASSGKNNEQFFGPGTRLTVL.

This clonotype came up many times. The chain carries TRBV4-1 and TRBJ2-7; D unclear. With 2 bases removed from V and 5 bases from J, the gap between germline ends came to 16 bases. Germline V CDR1 and CDR2: MGHRA, YSYEKL. This CDR3 has 15 amino acids. The chain's CDR3 is CASSQPHRLNHEQYF. The CDR3 DNA reads TGCGCCAGCAGCCAACCCCACCGGCTGAACCACGAGCAGTACTTC.

The chain links TRBV10-3 to TRBJ2-7; 7 bases match TRBD1. The CDR3 runs to 9 residues. Losses at the gene ends were 7 bases for V and 11 bases for J; bases not matched to a gene: 2. Germline assignment: CDR1 ENHRY and CDR2 SYGVKD. CDR3 sequence (DNA): TGTGCCATCAAAGGGACAGAGTACTTC. This translates into CAIKGTEYF.

This clonotype was seen ten or more times. The rearrangement uses TRBV6-6 and TRBJ1-1, with 9 bases matching TRBD1. Trimming took 5 bases from V and 1 from J; bases not matched to a gene: 8. This CDR3 comprises 16 residues. Germline V gives CDR1 MNHNY, CDR2 SVGAGI (reference sequence). The CDR3 nucleotides are TGTGCCAGCAGTCCCCCCCAGACAGGGGGGAACACTGAAGCTTTCTTT. This sequence encodes CASSPPQTGGNTEAFF.

This chain connects TRBV7-7 to TRBJ2-1, with 12 bases that match TRBD2. J lost 4 bases, V lost 3 bases, and 1 base had no gene match. Germline V gene data show CDR1 as SSHAT and CDR2 as FNYEAQ (reference sequence). The CDR3 is 15 residues long. The CDR3 sequence is CASSFGTSGYNEQFF. CDR3 in DNA: TGTGCCAGCAGCTTCGGGACTAGCGGGTACAATGAGCAGTTCTTC.

This clonotype was seen many times. An end of the junction does not agree with germline; a read error may underlie this. The chain combines TRBV9 with TRBJ2-3, with 13 nucleotides matching TRBD2. CDR1 and CDR2 from the germline V gene are SGDLS and YYNGEE. This CDR3 contains 16 residues. This CDR3 is CASSVTSGRSADMQYF. In DNA, the CDR3 is TGTGCCAGCAGCGTGACTAGCGGGAGGTCGGCAGATATGCAGTATTTT. The variable domain in full, with the rest retrieved from reference TRBV9 and TRBJ2-3, is DSGVTQTPKHLITATGQRVTLRCSPRSGDLSVYWYQQSLDQGLQFLIQYYNGEERAKGNILERFSAQQFPDLHSELNLSSLELGDSALYFCASSVTSGRSADMQYFGPGTRLTVL.

As concerns this clonotype: A junction end diverges from the germline sequence, so it may reflect a read error. This rearrangement joins TRBV25-1 to TRBJ2-7; D is possibly TRBD2 (5 bases). This CDR3 comprises 16 residues. Germline V gene data show CDR1 as MGHDK and CDR2 as SYGVNS. CDR3 coding DNA: TGTGCCAGCAGTGAATCTGGTCTCTTCTTCCCCGGGGAGCTGTACTTC. Its protein product is CASSESGLFFPGELYF.

This clonotype was recorded once. This rearrangement joins TRBV19 to TRBJ2-6; D is uncertain. The CDR3 has 14 residues. Trimming stripped 3 bases from V and 4 bases from J, with 7 bases between. Germline CDR1 reads LNHDA; CDR2 reads SQIVND (reference sequence). CDR3 sequence: CASSIRPGANVLTF. The CDR3 DNA sequence: TGTGCCAGTAGTATCAGGCCAGGGGCCAACGTCCTGACTTTC.

This chain uses TRBV9 with TRBJ2-7; no clear D. Germline CDR1 and CDR2: SGDLS and YYNGEE. The CDR3 runs 14 residues. The germline V and J ends were trimmed by 0 bases and 4 bases, with 11 bases remaining between them. CDR3 DNA: TGTGCCAGCAGCGTAGGGCCGACGATATACGAGCAGTACTTC. It encodes CASSVGPTIYEQYF.

J is TRBJ1-1 and V is TRBV2; unclear D gene. Germline V gives CDR1 SNHLY, CDR2 FYNNEI. The CDR3 runs 14 residues. The germline V and J ends were trimmed by 8 bases and 5 bases, with 18 bases remaining between them. The CDR3 DNA follows: TGTGCCAGCGTAAAGGGTGCGGAGTGGACTGAAGCTTTCTTT. It translates to CASVKGAEWTEAFF.

The table lists this clonotype with a few counts. As the CDR3 is not closed by the conserved phenylalanine or tryptophan, this likely results from a read error. V is TRBV11-1 and J is TRBJ1-1; D possibly corresponds to TRBD1 (6 bases). CDR3 length: 16 residues. The germline CDR1 and CDR2 sequences are SGHAT and FQDESV (reference sequence). The CDR3 sequence is CASSPHVGGLNAEAFL. CDR3 coding DNA: TGTGCCAGCAGCCCTCATGTCGGGGGCCTGAACGCTGAAGCTTTCCTT.

This chain connects TRBV19 to TRBJ1-5; D is undetermined. With 3 bases removed from V and 7 bases from J, the gap between germline ends came to 10 bases. The germline V gene encodes CDR1 LNHDA and CDR2 SQIVND (reference sequence). The CDR3 spans 13 residues. The CDR3 sequence: CASSIFAVQPQHF. The CDR3 DNA follows: TGTGCCAGTAGTATTTTCGCAGTACAGCCCCAGCATTTT. Using reference TRBV19 and TRBJ1-5 for the parts outside the CDR3, the full variable domain is DGGITQSPKYLFRKEGQNVTLSCEQNLNHDAMYWYRQDPGQGLRLIYYSQIVNDFQKGDIAEGYSVSREKKESFPLTVTSAQKNPTAFYLCASSIFAVQPQHFGDGTRLSIL.

Many counts were recorded for this clonotype. The chain is built from TRBV20-1 and TRBJ2-7, with 7 bases lining up with TRBD2. The germline V gene has CDR1 DFQATT and CDR2 SNEGSKA (reference sequence). The CDR3 is 14 amino acids. With 6 bases clipped from V and 3 bases from J, the junction kept 11 bases outside the gene matches. The CDR3 loop reads CSALRGGRGYEQYF. CDR3 coding DNA: TGCAGTGCCCTCAGAGGCGGGAGAGGCTACGAGCAGTACTTC.

The chain recombines TRBV29-1 with TRBJ1-5, with D perhaps matching TRBD1 (5 bases). CDR3 length: 12 amino acids. V lost 4 bases and J lost 3, with 7 bases in between. Germline assignment: CDR1 SQVTM and CDR2 ANQGSEA. The CDR3 loop reads CSVGQPNQPQHF. The CDR3 DNA reads TGCAGCGTTGGACAGCCCAATCAGCCCCAGCATTTT.

This chain connects TRBV9 to TRBJ2-5, with 12 bases matching TRBD2. The junction had 7 bases not matched to a gene; V was cut back by 2 bases and J by 5 bases. This CDR3 has 16 amino acids. Germline loops: CDR1 SGDLS, CDR2 YYNGEE. CDR3 region: CASSVLAGGIVETQYF. The CDR3 DNA reads TGTGCCAGCAGCGTCCTAGCGGGGGGGATTGTGGAGACCCAGTACTTC.

The chain carries TRBV24-1 and TRBJ2-3; 7 bases agree with TRBD2. V lost 3 bases to trimming and J lost 4 bases; unmatched junction nucleotides: 3. CDR3 length: 14 amino acids. The germline V gene has CDR1 KGHDR and CDR2 SFDVKD. The CDR3 region is CATSDGLVADTQYF. Here the CDR3 DNA reads TGTGCCACCAGTGATGGACTAGTGGCAGATACGCAGTATTTT.

This clonotype has only a few counts. Here the CDR3 reads CATSIAGDYEQYF. Here the CDR3 DNA reads TGTGCCACCAGCATAGCGGGGGACTACGAGCAGTACTTC. The V call is TRBV15, the J call TRBJ2-7; 9 bases match TRBD2. The germline V gene has CDR1 LNHNV and CDR2 YYDKDF (reference sequence). J lost 3 bases, V lost 4 bases, and 1 base had no gene match. The CDR3 spans 13 residues.

In DNA, the CDR3 is TGTGCCATCAGTGATTTTGTGGGGATGAACACTGAAGCTTTCTTT. Amino acids: CAISDFVGMNTEAFF. The chain links TRBV10-3 to TRBJ1-1, with D unresolved. CDR3 size: 15 residues. Trimming shortened V by 3 bases and J by 0 bases, and 11 bases separated the two germline ends. Germline V gene data show CDR1 as ENHRY and CDR2 as SYGVKD.

This chain links TRBV7-6 with TRBJ1-6, with TRBD1 as a possible D gene (5 bases). The V end lost 5 bases, the J end lost 9 bases, and 11 bases lay between the germline ends. Germline CDR1 reads SGHVS; CDR2 reads FNYEAQ. The CDR3 contains 13 residues. CDR3 region: CASSVGDSSPLHF. The CDR3 region has the DNA TGTGCCAGCAGCGTAGGGGATAGTTCACCCCTCCACTTT.

As for this clonotype: A read error is possible here, since a much larger clone lies one base away. Because it lacks the conserved phenylalanine or tryptophan at the end, this CDR3 is likely a read error. The V and J genes are TRBV30 and TRBJ1-1; D unresolved. The V end was cut by 2 bases, the J end by 1 base, with 8 bases between. The CDR3 loop spans 13 amino acids. CDR1 GTSNPN and CDR2 SVGIG come from the germline V gene (reference sequence). The CDR3 DNA sequence: TGTGCCTGGAGTACGGGCCAGAACACTGAAGCTTTCTCT. Translating gives CAWSTGQNTEAFS.

CDR3 DNA: TGTGCCAGTAGTATATTAGACCGCTATGGCTACACCTTC. Protein sequence: CASSILDRYGYTF. The rearrangement uses TRBV19 and TRBJ1-2; D not certain. V was trimmed by 2 bases and J by 4 bases, leaving 8 bases between them. The germline CDR1 and CDR2 sequences are LNHDA and SQIVND (reference sequence). This CDR3 is 13 amino acids long. Complete variable domain (other parts from reference TRBV19 and TRBJ1-2): DGGITQSPKYLFRKEGQNVTLSCEQNLNHDAMYWYRQDPGQGLRLIYYSQIVNDFQKGDIAEGYSVSREKKESFPLTVTSAQKNPTAFYLCASSILDRYGYTFGSGTRLTVV.

The chain couples TRBV19 to TRBJ1-6; 8 positions agree with TRBD1. CDR3 length equals 14 residues. The germline gives CDR1 LNHDA, CDR2 SQIVND (reference sequence). After removal of 3 bases from V and 7 bases from J, the junction contained 2 bases not matched to a gene. Written as DNA, the CDR3 is TGTGCCAGTAGTATGGACAGGGACAATTCACCCCTCCACTTT. Its protein is CASSMDRDNSPLHF.

By share, this clonotype ranks as medium-sized. The CDR3 DNA is TGTGCCATCGGCGCCGGGACTAGAACAGATACGCAGTATTTT. Translated, it gives CAIGAGTRTDTQYF. This chain connects TRBV10-3 to TRBJ2-3; 8 nucleotides agree with TRBD2. The germline V gene encodes CDR1 ENHRY and CDR2 SYGVKD. Trimming took 8 bases from V and 3 from J; bases not matched to a gene: 7. This CDR3 comprises 14 residues.

This clonotype has ten or more counts. The V call is TRBV5-1, the J call TRBJ1-1; perhaps TRBD1 as D (6 bases). V was pared by 4 bases and J by 0 bases, with 19 bases between. CDR3 size: 17 residues. Germline V gene lookup returns CDR1 SGHRS and CDR2 YFSETQ. Here the CDR3 DNA reads TGCGCCAGCAGCCCCGGTTGGGTTGAGGGGGTGAACACTGAAGCTTTCTTT. It is translated as CASSPGWVEGVNTEAFF.

The CDR3 nucleotides read TGTGCCAGCAGCTCCCGGACAGGGGAGGTCAAGGTGTACGAGCAGTACTTC. As protein: CASSSRTGEVKVYEQYF. The chain couples TRBV11-1 to TRBJ2-7, with TRBD1 matching 9 bases. Germline CDR1 reads SGHAT; CDR2 reads FQDESV (reference sequence). Trimming at V came to 4 bases and at J to 4 bases, leaving 14 bases not matched to a gene. This CDR3 is built from 17 residues.

The sample holds a few counts of this clonotype. V gene TRBV7-3 combines with J gene TRBJ2-1; 9 bases are a match to TRBD2. This CDR3 is built from 16 residues. The germline CDR1 and CDR2 sequences are SGHTA and FQGTGA. The ends lost 4 bases at V and 2 bases at J; junction bases unmatched: 6. CDR3 region: CASSSRGGLTYNEQFF. Written as DNA, the CDR3 is TGTGCCAGCAGCTCGCGGGGGGGCCTCACCTACAATGAGCAGTTCTTC.

The chain couples TRBV10-3 to TRBJ1-2, with 9 bases identical to TRBD1. J was trimmed by 7 bases and V by 2 bases; bases with no gene match: 2. Germline V gene data show CDR1 as ENHRY and CDR2 as SYGVKD. There are 13 residues in the CDR3. The DNA for the CDR3 is TGTGCCATCAGTGAGAGGGGACAGGGTGGCTACACCTTC. It specifies CAISERGQGGYTF.

In regard to this clonotype: One base away lies a much larger clone, so this may be a sequencing read error. The rearrangement uses TRBV18 and TRBJ2-7, with no clear D. The CDR3 runs 16 residues. Looked up from germline, CDR1 is KGHSH and CDR2 is LQKENI. Deletions cut 3 bases from V and 5 bases from J, with 20 bases between. CDR3 amino acids: CASSPPSPTSSHEQYF. CDR3 coding DNA: TGTGCCAGCTCACCGCCCTCCCCGACAAGTTCCCACGAGCAGTACTTC.